The clone carrying this T cell receptor beta chain occurred a few times. Its cognate antigen is unknown. The CDR3 runs 17 residues. CDR1 is LNHNV and CDR2 is YYDKDF in the germline V gene (reference sequence). V lost 1 base to trimming and J lost 7 bases; unmatched junction nucleotides: 10. This record belongs to a study of T-cell memory formation after mild COVID-19. Notes on the study in general: Prior to infection, memory already included some responding clones, suggesting cross-reactive memory joined. The authors left the SARS-CoV-2 specificity of second-wave clones peaking on day 37 unconfirmed. Researchers report contracting CD4+ clones mostly in CM and EM, with CD8+ clones in EMRA.

Researchers used 5'RACE with constant-segment primers to make TCR alpha and TCR beta cDNA libraries that carry sample barcodes and UMIs. TCRdb passed the 5' RACE reads through MiXCR, listing each CDR3 protein once. In the table there are approximately 440,000 distinct CDR3 sequences, 15% to 20% of which are singletons. This receptor was identified in an adult woman who had mild COVID-19 (a few samples of this study predate the infection). Cell type and time point are not known. The J gene is TRBJ2-1, the V gene TRBV15, with 10 positions matching TRBD1. Specimen: PBMCs or a T cell subset sorted from them (not recorded which). This CDR3 reads CATSRVPGTGVMNEQFF. The CDR3 region has the DNA TGTGCCACCAGCAGAGTTCCCGGGACAGGGGTCATGAATGAGCAGTTCTTC.